This T cell receptor (beta chain) was profiled in a study of blood T cell repertoires in COVID-19. As for the study in general: The origin of the acute and convalescent COVID-19 samples was the United States, Italy and Spain. From T cells, B-cell-depleted T cells, or PBMCs came the material, which was cDNA or gDNA.

Original analysis: For nucleated cells, counts were estimated from reference gene primer amplification. Repertoires were generated with immunoSEQ multiplex PCR, while TCRdb's copy carries only in-frame clones and drops some. V, J and clone size are those of that table, while D and trimming were read from the DNA. The sample lists some 180,000 clones, approximately 88% occurring once. Enrolled during active infection, Seattle patients were then followed longitudinally. V was trimmed by 6 bases and J by 7 bases, leaving 9 bases between them. The length of the CDR3 is 12 residues. Germline V gene lookup returns CDR1 MDHEN and CDR2 SYDVKM.

The chain uses TRBV28 and TRBJ2-2, with D tentatively TRBD2 (5 bases). Sequencing was performed on peripheral blood. The source is a woman aged 40 to 49 with COVID-19, enrolled during active disease. CDR3 sequence (DNA): TGTGCCAGCAGCTCTGCGGGCGGGGAGCTGTTTTTT. Its translation: CASSSAGGELFF.